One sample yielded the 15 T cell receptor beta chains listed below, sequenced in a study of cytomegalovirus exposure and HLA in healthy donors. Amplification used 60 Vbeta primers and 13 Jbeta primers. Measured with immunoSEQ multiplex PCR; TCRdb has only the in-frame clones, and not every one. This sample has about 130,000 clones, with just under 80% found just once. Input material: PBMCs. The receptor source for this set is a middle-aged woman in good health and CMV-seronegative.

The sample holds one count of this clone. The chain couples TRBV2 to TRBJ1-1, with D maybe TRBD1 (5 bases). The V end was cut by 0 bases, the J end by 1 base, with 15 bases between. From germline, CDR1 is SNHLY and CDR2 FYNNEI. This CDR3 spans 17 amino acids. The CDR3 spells CASSEASLDITNTEAFF. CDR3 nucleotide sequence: TGTGCCAGCAGTGAAGCCTCTCTGGACATAACGAACACTGAAGCTTTCTTT.

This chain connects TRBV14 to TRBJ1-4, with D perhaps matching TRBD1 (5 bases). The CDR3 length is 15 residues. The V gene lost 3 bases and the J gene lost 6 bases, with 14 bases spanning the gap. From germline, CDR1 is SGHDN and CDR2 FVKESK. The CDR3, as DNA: TGTGCCAGCAGCCATGGGGACTGGGGGGATGAAAAACTGTTTTTT. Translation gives CASSHGDWGDEKLFF.

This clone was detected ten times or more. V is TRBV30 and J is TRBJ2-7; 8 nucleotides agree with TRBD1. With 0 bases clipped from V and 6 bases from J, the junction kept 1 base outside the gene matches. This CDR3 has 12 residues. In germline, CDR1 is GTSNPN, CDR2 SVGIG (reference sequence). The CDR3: CAWSVTGVEQYF. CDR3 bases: TGTGCCTGGAGTGTGACAGGGGTCGAGCAGTACTTC.

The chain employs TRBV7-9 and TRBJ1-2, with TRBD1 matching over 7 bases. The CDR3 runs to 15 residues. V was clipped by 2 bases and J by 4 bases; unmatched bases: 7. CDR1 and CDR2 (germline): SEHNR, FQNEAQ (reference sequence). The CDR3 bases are TGTGCCAGCAGCTTATGGGGGACAGATGCCTATGGCTACACCTTC. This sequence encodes CASSLWGTDAYGYTF.

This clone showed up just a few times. CDR3 amino acids: CASSLGPSGGPDGELFF. DNA for the CDR3: TGTGCCAGCAGCTTAGGTCCTAGCGGGGGCCCGGACGGGGAGCTGTTTTTT. The genes are TRBV11-2 and TRBJ2-2, with 10 bases identical to TRBD2. Germline V gene data show CDR1 as SGHAT and CDR2 as FQNNGV. Trimming removed 1 base from V and 7 bases from J; junction bases left unmatched: 9. The CDR3 runs 17 residues.

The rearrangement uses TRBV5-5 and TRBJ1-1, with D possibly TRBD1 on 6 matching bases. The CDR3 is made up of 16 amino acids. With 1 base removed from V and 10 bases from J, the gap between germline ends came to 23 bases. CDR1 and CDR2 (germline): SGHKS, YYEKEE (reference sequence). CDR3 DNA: TGTGCCAGCAGCTTGTCGTCGGACAGTTACCTAAGGGGAGCTTTCTTT. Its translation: CASSLSSDSYLRGAFF.

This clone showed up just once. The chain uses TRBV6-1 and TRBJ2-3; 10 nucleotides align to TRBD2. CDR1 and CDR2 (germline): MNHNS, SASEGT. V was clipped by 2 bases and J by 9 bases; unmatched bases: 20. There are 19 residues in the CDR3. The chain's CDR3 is CASSEKGASGRGGMGTQYF. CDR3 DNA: TGTGCCAGCAGTGAAAAAGGGGCTAGCGGGAGAGGGGGTATGGGAACGCAGTATTTT.

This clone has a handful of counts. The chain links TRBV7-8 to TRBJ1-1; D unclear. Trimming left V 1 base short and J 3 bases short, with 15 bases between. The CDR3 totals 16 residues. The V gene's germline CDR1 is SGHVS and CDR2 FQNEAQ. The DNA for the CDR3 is TGTGCCAGCAGCTTAGAACTCAATCTGGAGGACACTGAAGCTTTCTTT. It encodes CASSLELNLEDTEAFF.

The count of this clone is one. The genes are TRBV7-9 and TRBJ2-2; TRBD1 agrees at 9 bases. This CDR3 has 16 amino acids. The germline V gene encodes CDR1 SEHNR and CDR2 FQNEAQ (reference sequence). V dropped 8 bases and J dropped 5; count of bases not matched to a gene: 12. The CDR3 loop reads CASVTPGQGYTGELFF. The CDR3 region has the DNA TGTGCCAGCGTCACGCCGGGACAGGGATATACCGGGGAGCTGTTTTTT.

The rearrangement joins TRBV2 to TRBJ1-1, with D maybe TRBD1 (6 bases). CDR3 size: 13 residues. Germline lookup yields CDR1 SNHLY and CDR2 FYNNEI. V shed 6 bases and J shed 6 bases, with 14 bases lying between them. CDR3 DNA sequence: TGTGCCAGCAGAGGACAGCGGTTGGCTGAAGCTTTCTTT. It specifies CASRGQRLAEAFF.

CDR3 in amino acids: CASRMDRAPYEQYF. The CDR3 nucleotides read TGTGCCAGCAGGATGGACAGGGCCCCCTACGAGCAGTACTTC. This chain connects TRBV2 to TRBJ2-7; 8 bases map to TRBD1. Germline assignment: CDR1 SNHLY and CDR2 FYNNEI. Germline trimming cut 6 bases from V and 2 bases from J; bases unmatched to any gene: 6. The CDR3 sequence is 14 residues long.

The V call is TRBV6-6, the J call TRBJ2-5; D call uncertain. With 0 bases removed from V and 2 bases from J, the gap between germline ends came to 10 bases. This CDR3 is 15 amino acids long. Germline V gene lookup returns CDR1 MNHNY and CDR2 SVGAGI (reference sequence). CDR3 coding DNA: TGTGCCAGCAGTTACTCTACGTGGGCTCAAGAGACCCAGTACTTC. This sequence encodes CASSYSTWAQETQYF.

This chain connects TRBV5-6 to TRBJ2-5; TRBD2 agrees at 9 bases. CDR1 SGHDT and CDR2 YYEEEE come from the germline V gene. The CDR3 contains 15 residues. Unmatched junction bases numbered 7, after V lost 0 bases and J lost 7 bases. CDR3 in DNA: TGTGCCAGCAGCTTGGCGGTAGCGGGAGTCGGGACCCAGTACTTC. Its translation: CASSLAVAGVGTQYF. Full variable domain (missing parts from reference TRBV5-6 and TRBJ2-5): DAGVTQSPTHLIKTRGQQVTLRCSPKSGHDTVSWYQQALGQGPQFIFQYYEEEERQRGNFPDRFSGHQFPNYSSELNVNALLLGDSALYLCASSLAVAGVGTQYFGPGTRLLVL.

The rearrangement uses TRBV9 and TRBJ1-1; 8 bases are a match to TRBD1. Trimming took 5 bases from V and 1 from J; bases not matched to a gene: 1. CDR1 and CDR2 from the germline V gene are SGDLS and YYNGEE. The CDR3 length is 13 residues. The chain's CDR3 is CASRGTGNTEAFF. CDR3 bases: TGTGCCAGCAGAGGGACAGGGAACACTGAAGCTTTCTTT. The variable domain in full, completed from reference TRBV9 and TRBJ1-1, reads DSGVTQTPKHLITATGQRVTLRCSPRSGDLSVYWYQQSLDQGLQFLIQYYNGEERAKGNILERFSAQQFPDLHSELNLSSLELGDSALYFCASRGTGNTEAFFGQGTRLTVV.

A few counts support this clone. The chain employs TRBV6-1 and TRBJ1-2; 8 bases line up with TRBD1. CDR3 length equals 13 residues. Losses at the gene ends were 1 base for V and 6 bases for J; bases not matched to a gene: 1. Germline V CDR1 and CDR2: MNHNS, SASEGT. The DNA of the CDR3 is TGTGCCAGCAGTGAAGGACAGGGGAATGGCTACACCTTC. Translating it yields CASSEGQGNGYTF.